This TCR beta chain was observed in a study of human T cells and chemical hapten exposure. Per the authors' pipeline: TCR counts had a median of about 99,000 per sample and spanned about 23,224 to 750,000. In TCRdb, the RACE reads were re-called with MiXCR into one record per CDR3 protein. What appears here as the V and J calls and clone size reflects TCRdb's work, not the paper's. The sample carries about 350,000 distinct CDR3 sequences, about 5% recorded once. From germline, CDR1 is MNHEY and CDR2 SVGAGI. V shed 3 bases and J 4 bases; nucleotides not matched to a gene: 15. CDR3 length equals 21 residues. This clonotype has only a few counts. Documented time point: pre-sensitization, week 0. As to treatment: therapeutic diphenylcyclopropenone sensitization with weekly scalp DPC.

V and J are TRBV6-5 and TRBJ2-2, with TRBD2 matching 15 bases. The sequence derives from a woman under 30 with alopecia areata. Some clones in this sample may be carry-over from other donors' samples. Sequenced material: whole blood, taken in connection with sensitization to the hapten diphenylcyclopropenone (DPC). CDR3 loop: CASSYSPSGLAGGPGTGELFF. CDR3 in DNA: TGTGCCAGCAGTTATTCCCCTAGCGGACTAGCGGGGGGGCCGGGCACCGGGGAGCTGTTTTTT.